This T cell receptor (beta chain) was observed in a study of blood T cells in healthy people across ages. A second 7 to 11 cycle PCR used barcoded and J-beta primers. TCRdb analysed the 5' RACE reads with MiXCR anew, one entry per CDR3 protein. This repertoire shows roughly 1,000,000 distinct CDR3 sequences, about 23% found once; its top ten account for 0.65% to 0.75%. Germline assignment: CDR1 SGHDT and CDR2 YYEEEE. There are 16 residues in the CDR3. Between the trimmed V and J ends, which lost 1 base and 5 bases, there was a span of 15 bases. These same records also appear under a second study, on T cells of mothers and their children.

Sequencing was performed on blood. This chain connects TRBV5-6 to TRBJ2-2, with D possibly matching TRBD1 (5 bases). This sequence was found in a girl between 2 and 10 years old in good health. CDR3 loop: CASSLLTDFTTGELFF. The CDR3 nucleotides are TGTGCCAGCAGCTTGCTGACAGATTTCACGACCGGGGAGCTGTTTTTT. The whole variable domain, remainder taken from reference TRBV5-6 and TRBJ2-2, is DAGVTQSPTHLIKTRGQQVTLRCSPKSGHDTVSWYQQALGQGPQFIFQYYEEEERQRGNFPDRFSGHQFPNYSSELNVNALLLGDSALYLCASSLLTDFTTGELFFGEGSRLTVL.